The rows below give T cell receptor beta chains drawn from one sample of a study of shared clonotypes between healthy human individuals. TCRdb keeps only in-frame clones here, not all; method: immunoSEQ multiplex PCR. Among under 2,500,000 clones listed, more than 90% were seen once. The sequenced sample was naive CD4+ T cells sorted from blood. These receptors came from a man younger than 30 in good health. Both conserved end residues are part of each CDR3. Fields, in order: V gene, D gene, clone size, J gene, CDR3 DNA, CDR3 protein. A D gene is named only where the DNA matches it firmly. Expanded clones get a size class; other rows say once, few or many, or leave the size out.

v_gene: TRBV27
d_gene: TRBD2
abundance: NA
j_gene: TRBJ2-3
CDR3nt: TGTGCCAGCAGTTCCCAACTAGCGGGGCGCACAGATACGCAGTATTTT
CDR3aa: CASSSQLAGRTDTQYF

v_gene: TRBV5-1
d_gene: NA
abundance: NA
j_gene: TRBJ1-1
CDR3nt: TGCGCCAGCAGCATTGGACAGATGAACACTGAAGCTTTCTTT
CDR3aa: CASSIGQMNTEAFF

v_gene: TRBV27
d_gene: NA
abundance: NA
j_gene: TRBJ1-6
CDR3nt: TGTGCCAGCAGTTTTACCCAAGGGGGGCCGCTTTATAATTCACCCCTCCACTTT
CDR3aa: CASSFTQGGPLYNSPLHF

v_gene: TRBV19
d_gene: TRBD2
abundance: NA
j_gene: TRBJ2-7
CDR3nt: TGTGCCAGTAGCGATCCCGTCGGGACAGGGGGGACTAGCGGGAGTTACGAGCAGTACTTC
CDR3aa: CASSDPVGTGGTSGSYEQYF

v_gene: TRBV29-1
d_gene: NA
abundance: NA
j_gene: TRBJ2-3
CDR3nt: TGCAGCACTTCCGCCAATCGGCATAACACAGATACGCAGTATTTT
CDR3aa: CSTSANRHNTDTQYF

v_gene: TRBV5-1
d_gene: TRBD2
abundance: NA
j_gene: TRBJ2-5
CDR3nt: TGCGCCAGCAGCTCTAGCGGGAGCCGAGAGACCCAGTACTTC
CDR3aa: CASSSSGSRETQYF

v_gene: TRBV6-5
d_gene: NA
abundance: NA
j_gene: TRBJ2-3
CDR3nt: TGTGCCAGCAGTTACGGGCGGGGGCTTAGCACAGATACGCAGTATTTT
CDR3aa: CASSYGRGLSTDTQYF

v_gene: TRBV14
d_gene: NA
abundance: NA
j_gene: TRBJ2-7
CDR3nt: TGTGCCAGCAGCCAAGCCAACGAGCAGTACTTC
CDR3aa: CASSQANEQYF

v_gene: TRBV5-4
d_gene: TRBD1
abundance: NA
j_gene: TRBJ2-3
CDR3nt: TGTGCCAGCAGCAAAGGGACAGGAGGCACAGATACGCAGTATTTT
CDR3aa: CASSKGTGGTDTQYF

v_gene: TRBV7-8
d_gene: NA
abundance: NA
j_gene: TRBJ2-1
CDR3nt: TGTGCCAGCAGCCGATTACGGGGGATTGGAGTCAATGAGCAGTTCTTC
CDR3aa: CASSRLRGIGVNEQFF

v_gene: TRBV7-2
d_gene: NA
abundance: once
j_gene: TRBJ1-3
CDR3nt: TGTGCCAGCAGCTTAGCGGCGGGCTCTGGAAACACCATATATTTT
CDR3aa: CASSLAAGSGNTIYF

v_gene: TRBV30
d_gene: NA
abundance: NA
j_gene: TRBJ1-6
CDR3nt: TGTGCCTGGAGACCGGGGACCTATTACAATTCACCCCTCCACTTT
CDR3aa: CAWRPGTYYNSPLHF

v_gene: TRBV6-5
d_gene: TRBD1
abundance: NA
j_gene: TRBJ2-7
CDR3nt: TGTGCCAGCGGGAGGACAGGGGACTACGAGCAGTACTTC
CDR3aa: CASGRTGDYEQYF

v_gene: TRBV19
d_gene: NA
abundance: NA
j_gene: TRBJ1-6
CDR3nt: TGTGCCACCAACCGAAGAGGGGATAATTCACCCCTCCACTTT
CDR3aa: CATNRRGDNSPLHF

v_gene: TRBV27
d_gene: TRBD1
abundance: NA
j_gene: TRBJ1-2
CDR3nt: TGTGCCAGCAGCCTGGACAGGGGCTTGGGCTACACCTTC
CDR3aa: CASSLDRGLGYTF

v_gene: TRBV7-9
d_gene: TRBD1
abundance: NA
j_gene: TRBJ1-3
CDR3nt: TGTGCCAGCAGCTTAGCGGGACAGGGTGAGCGAAACACCATATATTTT
CDR3aa: CASSLAGQGERNTIYF

v_gene: TRBV5-5
d_gene: TRBD2
abundance: NA
j_gene: TRBJ2-5
CDR3nt: TGTGCCAGCAGCTTTGCGACTAGCGGGGTACGTGAGACCCAGTACTTC
CDR3aa: CASSFATSGVRETQYF

v_gene: TRBV30
d_gene: NA
abundance: NA
j_gene: TRBJ2-1
CDR3nt: TGTGCCTGGAGTGGCCAGGGTACCAATGAGCAGTTCTTC
CDR3aa: CAWSGQGTNEQFF

v_gene: TRBV2
d_gene: NA
abundance: NA
j_gene: TRBJ1-4
CDR3nt: TGTGCCAGCAGCGCACAAGCAAGTAATGAAAAACTGTTTTTT
CDR3aa: CASSAQASNEKLFF

v_gene: TRBV28
d_gene: TRBD1
abundance: NA
j_gene: TRBJ1-1
CDR3nt: TGTGCCAGCAGGCTCAACAGGGGAATGAACACTGAAGCTTTCTTT
CDR3aa: CASRLNRGMNTEAFF

v_gene: TRBV5-4
d_gene: TRBD2
abundance: NA
j_gene: TRBJ2-7
CDR3nt: TGTGCCAGCAGCCCCGCGTGGGGCGGGAGCCACGAGCAGTACTTC
CDR3aa: CASSPAWGGSHEQYF

v_gene: TRBV7-9
d_gene: TRBD1
abundance: NA
j_gene: TRBJ1-1
CDR3nt: TGTGCCAGCAGCCCCAGACAGGGGGCCGGCTGGACTGAAGCTTTCTTT
CDR3aa: CASSPRQGAGWTEAFF

v_gene: TRBV6-5
d_gene: NA
abundance: NA
j_gene: TRBJ1-6
CDR3nt: TGTGCCAGCAGTTCCTTGACGGGGTATAATTCACCCCTCCACTTT
CDR3aa: CASSSLTGYNSPLHF

v_gene: TRBV29-1
d_gene: NA
abundance: NA
j_gene: TRBJ2-6
CDR3nt: TGCAGCGTTGGTGATCCCTCCTCTGGGGCCAACGTCCTGACTTTC
CDR3aa: CSVGDPSSGANVLTF

v_gene: TRBV19
d_gene: NA
abundance: NA
j_gene: TRBJ2-1
CDR3nt: TGTGCCAGTAGTCCTGACAGAGCAAGCAATGAGCAGTTCTTC
CDR3aa: CASSPDRASNEQFF

v_gene: TRBV5-1
d_gene: NA
abundance: NA
j_gene: TRBJ2-3
CDR3nt: TGCGCCAGCAGCTTGGATCCGGGGGTAAGCACAGATACGCAGTATTTT
CDR3aa: CASSLDPGVSTDTQYF

v_gene: TRBV29-1
d_gene: NA
abundance: NA
j_gene: TRBJ1-1
CDR3nt: TGCAGCGTTGGTAACGGGAACACTGAAGCTTTCTTT
CDR3aa: CSVGNGNTEAFF

v_gene: TRBV29-1
d_gene: TRBD1
abundance: NA
j_gene: TRBJ2-1
CDR3nt: TGCAGCGCCGGGGGGACAGGGTCCGTAGCCTACAATGAGCAGTTCTTC
CDR3aa: CSAGGTGSVAYNEQFF

v_gene: TRBV4-3
d_gene: TRBD2
abundance: NA
j_gene: TRBJ2-1
CDR3nt: TGCGCCAGCAGCCAGGGACTAGCGGGAGGACCCTCCTACAATGAGCAGTTCTTC
CDR3aa: CASSQGLAGGPSYNEQFF

v_gene: TRBV5-1
d_gene: NA
abundance: NA
j_gene: TRBJ1-6
CDR3nt: TGCGCCAGCAGCGACAGAGGCGTCGTTAATTCACCCCTCCACTTT
CDR3aa: CASSDRGVVNSPLHF

v_gene: TRBV28
d_gene: TRBD1
abundance: NA
j_gene: TRBJ2-7
CDR3nt: TGTGCCAGCAGTTACCAGGGGGCACACGAGCAGTACTTC
CDR3aa: CASSYQGAHEQYF

v_gene: TRBV7-5
d_gene: NA
abundance: NA
j_gene: TRBJ1-6
CDR3nt: TGTGCCAGAACGAAAGGACAGATAAATAATTCACCCCTCCACTTT
CDR3aa: CARTKGQINNSPLHF

v_gene: TRBV6-5
d_gene: TRBD1
abundance: NA
j_gene: TRBJ1-3
CDR3nt: TGTGCCAGCAGTTTACCGGGACAGGGGGCTGGAAACACCATATATTTT
CDR3aa: CASSLPGQGAGNTIYF

v_gene: TRBV4-1
d_gene: NA
abundance: NA
j_gene: TRBJ2-7
CDR3nt: TGCGCCAGCAGCCAAGATTCACGGGGCGAGCAGTACTTC
CDR3aa: CASSQDSRGEQYF

v_gene: TRBV27
d_gene: NA
abundance: NA
j_gene: TRBJ1-4
CDR3nt: TGTGCCAGCAGTGGAGCTTCCAGGGCTGGAAATGAAAAACTGTTTTTT
CDR3aa: CASSGASRAGNEKLFF

v_gene: TRBV28
d_gene: NA
abundance: NA
j_gene: TRBJ2-5
CDR3nt: TGTGCCAGGGGTCGGGGCAGTAAAGAGACCCAGTACTTC
CDR3aa: CARGRGSKETQYF

v_gene: TRBV30
d_gene: NA
abundance: NA
j_gene: TRBJ2-7
CDR3nt: TGTGCCTGGAGGATCGGGGGCCTCACCTACGAGCAGTACTTC
CDR3aa: CAWRIGGLTYEQYF

v_gene: TRBV28
d_gene: NA
abundance: NA
j_gene: TRBJ2-7
CDR3nt: TGTGCCAGCAGCCTCGGACAGCCCTACGAGCAGTACTTC
CDR3aa: CASSLGQPYEQYF

v_gene: TRBV2
d_gene: TRBD1
abundance: NA
j_gene: TRBJ1-1
CDR3nt: TGTGCCAGCAGTGAAGCCGGGACAGGGATAAGAGCTTTCTTT
CDR3aa: CASSEAGTGIRAFF

v_gene: TRBV19
d_gene: TRBD1
abundance: NA
j_gene: TRBJ1-4
CDR3nt: TGTGCCAGTAGTATGAACAGGGGGCACGGAAAACTGTTTTTT
CDR3aa: CASSMNRGHGKLFF

v_gene: TRBV18
d_gene: NA
abundance: few
j_gene: TRBJ1-5
CDR3nt: TGTGCCAGCTCACCAGGCAGGGGAGATCAGCCCCAGCATTTT
CDR3aa: CASSPGRGDQPQHF

v_gene: TRBV18
d_gene: TRBD1
abundance: NA
j_gene: TRBJ2-3
CDR3nt: TGTGCCAGCTCACCCGGACAGGGACTCCTCACAGATACGCAGTATTTT
CDR3aa: CASSPGQGLLTDTQYF

v_gene: TRBV5-4
d_gene: NA
abundance: NA
j_gene: TRBJ1-1
CDR3nt: TGTGCCAGCAGCACGGGGGGGGCCAAGGGGAACACTGAAGCTTTCTTT
CDR3aa: CASSTGGAKGNTEAFF

v_gene: TRBV4-1
d_gene: NA
abundance: NA
j_gene: TRBJ1-2
CDR3nt: TGCGCCAGCAGCCAAGTTAACAGCCTCCGTAGCTACACCTTC
CDR3aa: CASSQVNSLRSYTF

v_gene: TRBV30
d_gene: TRBD1
abundance: NA
j_gene: TRBJ2-7
CDR3nt: TGTGCCTGGAGCCAGGGGGCGAAGAACGAGCAGTACTTC
CDR3aa: CAWSQGAKNEQYF

v_gene: TRBV28
d_gene: NA
abundance: once
j_gene: TRBJ1-2
CDR3nt: TGTGCCAGCGGCTCGGCTGCTGGACGGCACGTCGGCTACACCTTC
CDR3aa: CASGSAAGRHVGYTF

v_gene: TRBV5-4
d_gene: NA
abundance: NA
j_gene: TRBJ2-5
CDR3nt: TGTGCCAGCAGCTTCCTTGAGACCCAGTACTTC
CDR3aa: CASSFLETQYF